Listed below are T cell receptor beta chains from one sample, sequenced in a study of CD8+CD57+ T cells in acquired aplastic anemia. TCRdb itself ran the reads through MiXCR, one entry per CDR3 protein. Among approximately 160,000 distinct CDR3 sequences listed, roughly half were seen once. Sequencing used sorted CD4+, CD8+, or CD8+CD57+ T cells (not recorded which) from PBMCs. The receptor source for this set is a human donor with aplastic anemia. Both conserved end residues are part of each CDR3. The D gene is left open where the match is weak. Clone size is not always given. Where it is, it says once, few, many or a class for expanded clones.

d_call: TRBD1
clone_size: -
v_call: TRBV2
j_call: TRBJ1-2
cdr3_nt: TGTGCCAGCGCCGGGACAGGGAGGGGAGTGGATGGCTACACCTTC
cdr3_aa: CASAGTGRGVDGYTF

d_call: TRBD1
clone_size: once
v_call: TRBV20-1
j_call: TRBJ1-4
cdr3_nt: TGCAGTGCTAGAGCCGGGACAGGGGAAAAACTGTTTTTT
cdr3_aa: CSARAGTGEKLFF

d_call: -
clone_size: many
v_call: TRBV24-1
j_call: TRBJ1-1
cdr3_nt: TGTGCCACCAGTGACACCGGGACGGGGCGGACTGAAGCTTTCTTT
cdr3_aa: CATSDTGTGRTEAFF

d_call: -
clone_size: -
v_call: TRBV9
j_call: TRBJ1-2
cdr3_nt: TGTGCCAGCAGCGCCGACACCTTGAACTATGGCTACACCTTC
cdr3_aa: CASSADTLNYGYTF

d_call: -
clone_size: -
v_call: TRBV25-1
j_call: TRBJ1-2
cdr3_nt: TGTGCCAGCAGTCGGGACCTTGAGAGAGGAGGCTACACCTTC
cdr3_aa: CASSRDLERGGYTF

d_call: TRBD2
clone_size: -
v_call: TRBV29-1
j_call: TRBJ2-3
cdr3_nt: TGCAGCGTTGACCCTAGCGGGGGGCGTGCTAGCACAGATACGCAGTATTTT
cdr3_aa: CSVDPSGGRASTDTQYF

d_call: -
clone_size: many
v_call: TRBV7-3
j_call: TRBJ1-1
cdr3_nt: TGTGCCAGCAGCCTTCGGGCGGGAAAGGTTACTGAAGCTTTCTTT
cdr3_aa: CASSLRAGKVTEAFF

d_call: -
clone_size: many
v_call: TRBV7-2
j_call: TRBJ2-1
cdr3_nt: TGTGCCAGCAGCTTCACCTCCTACAATGAGCAGTTCTTC
cdr3_aa: CASSFTSYNEQFF

d_call: -
clone_size: -
v_call: TRBV15
j_call: TRBJ2-2
cdr3_nt: TGTGCCACCAGCGCCCCGGCAGGGGAGCTGTTTTTT
cdr3_aa: CATSAPAGELFF

d_call: TRBD2
clone_size: many
v_call: TRBV7-2
j_call: TRBJ2-7
cdr3_nt: TGTGCCAGCAGCCTGCTAGCGGGGGGGGCTGTTCACGAGCAGTACTTC
cdr3_aa: CASSLLAGGAVHEQYF

d_call: -
clone_size: -
v_call: TRBV29-1
j_call: TRBJ2-2
cdr3_nt: TGCAGCGTTGGGTTATCGGCCGGCGAGCTGTCTTTT
cdr3_aa: CSVGLSAGELSF

d_call: -
clone_size: -
v_call: TRBV20-1
j_call: TRBJ2-3
cdr3_nt: TGCAGTGTTAAACGGGCAGATACGCAGTATTTT
cdr3_aa: CSVKRADTQYF

d_call: -
clone_size: -
v_call: TRBV7-2
j_call: TRBJ1-2
cdr3_nt: TGTGCCAGCAGCTTAGGGCAGGGCCTCTATGGCTACACCTTC
cdr3_aa: CASSLGQGLYGYTF

d_call: -
clone_size: -
v_call: TRBV29-1
j_call: TRBJ1-1
cdr3_nt: TGCAGCGCCGACCGGGGAGTGAACACTGAAGCTTTCTTT
cdr3_aa: CSADRGVNTEAFF

d_call: TRBD2
clone_size: many
v_call: TRBV20-1
j_call: TRBJ2-5
cdr3_nt: TGCAGTGCGAGTGGGACTAGCGGGAGGGTTGAGACCCAGTACTTC
cdr3_aa: CSASGTSGRVETQYF

d_call: -
clone_size: once
v_call: TRBV7-2
j_call: TRBJ2-3
cdr3_nt: TGTGCCAGCGGCTTAGTCGGAGGAACAGATACGCAGTATTTT
cdr3_aa: CASGLVGGTDTQYF

d_call: TRBD1
clone_size: -
v_call: TRBV14
j_call: TRBJ1-2
cdr3_nt: TGTGCCAGCAGCCAAGACTTCGACAGGGCCTATGGCTACACCTTC
cdr3_aa: CASSQDFDRAYGYTF

d_call: TRBD1
clone_size: many
v_call: TRBV5-1
j_call: TRBJ2-7
cdr3_nt: TGCGCCAGCAGCTTGGGGACAGGGGGCTCATACGAGCAGTACTTC
cdr3_aa: CASSLGTGGSYEQYF

d_call: -
clone_size: once
v_call: TRBV7-9
j_call: TRBJ2-3
cdr3_nt: TGTGCCAGCAGCCAACTGAAGACAGATACGCAGTATTTT
cdr3_aa: CASSQLKTDTQYF

d_call: TRBD2
clone_size: -
v_call: TRBV6-1
j_call: TRBJ2-3
cdr3_nt: TGTGCCAGCAGCTCATGGTCGGGGAGGGTCACAGATACGCAGTATTTT
cdr3_aa: CASSSWSGRVTDTQYF

d_call: -
clone_size: -
v_call: TRBV7-6
j_call: TRBJ1-5
cdr3_nt: TGTGCCAGCAGCCTCCTCCACGGGGCGAATCAGCCCCAGCATTTT
cdr3_aa: CASSLLHGANQPQHF

d_call: TRBD1
clone_size: -
v_call: TRBV2
j_call: TRBJ1-3
cdr3_nt: TGTGCCAGCAGAACAGGGGTCCTAATGAACACCATATATTTT
cdr3_aa: CASRTGVLMNTIYF

d_call: -
clone_size: -
v_call: TRBV2
j_call: TRBJ2-3
cdr3_nt: TGTGCCAGCAGTGGGGGCCTAACGGATACGCAGTATTTT
cdr3_aa: CASSGGLTDTQYF

d_call: TRBD1
clone_size: -
v_call: TRBV6-5
j_call: TRBJ1-2
cdr3_nt: TGTGCCAGCAGTTCCCAACCGGGACAGGGCTCTCGGTCCGGCTACACCTTC
cdr3_aa: CASSSQPGQGSRSGYTF

d_call: -
clone_size: many
v_call: TRBV6-1
j_call: TRBJ2-4
cdr3_nt: TGTGCCAGCAGTCCCCGCCCGTCCCAAAACATTCAGTACTTC
cdr3_aa: CASSPRPSQNIQYF

d_call: -
clone_size: -
v_call: TRBV7-3
j_call: TRBJ2-3
cdr3_nt: TGTGCCAGCAGCCCCGTCAAGGGGGATACGCAGTATTTT
cdr3_aa: CASSPVKGDTQYF

d_call: TRBD2
clone_size: -
v_call: TRBV25-1
j_call: TRBJ2-7
cdr3_nt: TGTGCCAGCAGTGGGACTAGCGGGGTGCACGAGCAGTACTTC
cdr3_aa: CASSGTSGVHEQYF

d_call: -
clone_size: many
v_call: TRBV2
j_call: TRBJ1-2
cdr3_nt: TGTGCCAGCAGTGGGGACGGCCCGTATGGCTACACCTTC
cdr3_aa: CASSGDGPYGYTF

d_call: -
clone_size: many
v_call: TRBV5-1
j_call: TRBJ2-1
cdr3_nt: TGCGCCAGCAGCTTGGCGTCTGCAGGGGTGGGGAATGAGCAGTTCTTC
cdr3_aa: CASSLASAGVGNEQFF

d_call: -
clone_size: once
v_call: TRBV20-1
j_call: TRBJ1-2
cdr3_nt: TGCAGTGCCAAGGATTTGCCTGGCTACACCTTC
cdr3_aa: CSAKDLPGYTF

d_call: TRBD1
clone_size: once
v_call: TRBV20-1
j_call: TRBJ1-1
cdr3_nt: TGCAGTGCTAGTTCCCCGGACAGGGGGAACACTGAAGCTTTCTTT
cdr3_aa: CSASSPDRGNTEAFF

d_call: TRBD1
clone_size: once
v_call: TRBV29-1
j_call: TRBJ1-2
cdr3_nt: TGCAGCGTTACTGACAGGGGAAATGGCTACACCTTC
cdr3_aa: CSVTDRGNGYTF

d_call: -
clone_size: -
v_call: TRBV5-6
j_call: TRBJ2-7
cdr3_nt: TGTGCCAGCAGCTGGGCGCGTCTTGGCGAGCAGTACTTC
cdr3_aa: CASSWARLGEQYF

d_call: -
clone_size: -
v_call: TRBV7-3
j_call: TRBJ2-1
cdr3_nt: TGTGCCAACAGCAGCGACGCCGGTGAGCAGTTCTTC
cdr3_aa: CANSSDAGEQFF

d_call: -
clone_size: -
v_call: TRBV4-3
j_call: TRBJ2-7
cdr3_nt: TGCGCCAGCAGCCAAGATCGGGGCGGAATTTACGAGCAGTACTTC
cdr3_aa: CASSQDRGGIYEQYF